This TCR beta chain was sequenced for a study of blood T cell repertoires in COVID-19. Looking at the study overall: Material from acute and convalescent COVID-19 was sourced from the United States, Italy and Spain. PBMCs, B-cell-depleted T cells, or T cells were the source of the cDNA or gDNA that made up the material.

Germline V lookup: CDR1 SGHRS, CDR2 YFSETQ. V was pared by 2 bases and J by 8 bases, with 11 bases of the junction left unmatched. CDR3 size: 16 residues. Per the original methods: Scientists estimated how many nucleated cells there were by amplifying reference gene primers. Assay: immunoSEQ multiplex PCR; the TCRdb copy retains only in-frame clones and omits some. V and J calls and clone size come straight from that table; D and trimming were deduced from the DNA. The sample consists of about 230,000 clones, 80% to 90% of them appearing once. The clonotype originates from a man of 80 years or more with acute or convalescent COVID-19. The rearrangement links TRBV5-1 to TRBJ2-1; 9 bases match TRBD2. Material: peripheral blood. The CDR3 is CASSLNLLAGKDEQFF. The CDR3 DNA is TGCGCCAGCAGCTTAAACCTTCTAGCGGGAAAGGATGAGCAGTTCTTC.